The 6 T cell receptor beta chains below all came from one sample that was sequenced in a study of shared clonotypes between healthy human individuals. Cells designated naive CD8 were CD45RO-negative and were positively selected for CCR7, with terminally differentiated effector memory CD45RA+ cells excluded. TCRdb's table, derived via immunoSEQ multiplex PCR, lists solely in-frame clones and lacks some. This sample has under 2,000,000 clones, with about 95% found just once. The sequenced sample consisted of naive CD8+ T cells sorted from blood. The receptors were gathered from a man between 18 and 35 years old in good health.

CDR3 loop: CASSIYPTGGSYEQYF. The CDR3 nucleotides are TGTGCCAGTAGTATCTACCCGACAGGGGGCAGCTACGAGCAGTACTTC. The J gene is TRBJ2-7, the V gene TRBV19, with 10 positions matching TRBD1. CDR1 and CDR2 from the germline V gene are LNHDA and SQIVND (reference sequence). The V gene end was trimmed by 3 bases and the J gene end by 3 bases; junction bases not matched to a gene: 8. The CDR3 is 16 amino acids. The entire variable domain, with the rest obtained from reference TRBV19 and TRBJ2-7, is as follows: DGGITQSPKYLFRKEGQNVTLSCEQNLNHDAMYWYRQDPGQGLRLIYYSQIVNDFQKGDIAEGYSVSREKKESFPLTVTSAQKNPTAFYLCASSIYPTGGSYEQYFGPGTRLTVT.

V and J are TRBV4-3 and TRBJ1-5; tentative D call: TRBD1 (6 bases). CDR1 and CDR2 from the germline V gene are LGHNA and YSLEER. The CDR3 loop spans 14 amino acids. Trimming took off 4 bases at V and 6 bases at J, with 13 bases between the two ends. CDR3 in DNA: TGCGCCAGCAGCCTGGGACAATATGGTCAGCCCCAGCATTTT. This codes for CASSLGQYGQPQHF.

J is TRBJ2-1 and V is TRBV7-9; D perhaps matches TRBD1 (6 bases). This CDR3 comprises 14 residues. The V end was cut by 4 bases, the J end by 9 bases, with 16 bases between. Germline assignment: CDR1 SEHNR and CDR2 FQNEAQ (reference sequence). The CDR3, as DNA: TGTGCCAGCAGCTCGACCTGGGGGCAGAGTGAGCAGTTCTTC. Amino acids: CASSSTWGQSEQFF.

This rearrangement joins TRBV4-3 to TRBJ2-1; 7 bases line up with TRBD1. This CDR3 is built from 15 residues. V was pared by 4 bases and J by 2 bases, with 5 bases of the junction left unmatched. The germline V gene encodes CDR1 LGHNA and CDR2 YSLEER. CDR3 nucleotide sequence: TGCGCCAGCAGCCTTACAGGGGACCCCTACAATGAGCAGTTCTTC. Translated, it gives CASSLTGDPYNEQFF.

This clone was seen a single time. The chain carries TRBV4-1 and TRBJ2-1, with 13 bases matching TRBD2. Germline V gene lookup returns CDR1 MGHRA and CDR2 YSYEKL. With V trimmed by 1 base and J by 7 bases, 4 bases remained unmatched. The CDR3 consists of 16 residues. For the CDR3, the DNA is TGCGCCAGCAGCCAAGCGGGGACTAGCGGGGTAAATGAGCAGTTCTTC. Translating gives CASSQAGTSGVNEQFF.

The chain has TRBV5-4 and TRBJ2-7, with D possibly being TRBD1 (6 bases). With 4 bases removed from V and 3 bases from J, the gap between germline ends came to 11 bases. CDR1 SGHNT and CDR2 YYREEE come from the germline V gene (reference sequence). The CDR3 sequence is 13 residues long. The CDR3 nucleotides are TGTGCCAGCAGCCGGGACAACTTCTACGAGCAGTACTTC. It yields the protein CASSRDNFYEQYF. Supplemented by reference TRBV5-4 and TRBJ2-7, the full variable domain reads ETGVTQSPTHLIKTRGQQVTLRCSSQSGHNTVSWYQQALGQGPQFIFQYYREEENGRGNFPPRFSGLQFPNYSSELNVNALELDDSALYLCASSRDNFYEQYFGPGTRLTVT.